These 23 T cell receptor beta chains share one sample of origin, sequenced in a study of breast tumors, draining lymph nodes, adjacent tissues (dated by TCRdb to the mid-2010s). The library was generated by multiplex PCR. Reads for this sample came from an Illumina HiSeq 2000. TCRdb ran its own pipeline on the public reads, namely fastp trimming at Q25 and MiXCR clone calling, and kept in-frame beta chains. Each record represents a unique CDR3 protein, reported with the most common genes and DNA among its rows. The sample table contains under 350,000 distinct CDR3 sequences; only one count was recorded for more than 30% of them. The ten largest clones add up to under 1.2% of the sample. The axillary draining lymph nodes of breast cancer patients were the source of the lymph node samples. Sequenced: axillary lymph node tissue. These receptors were obtained from a female donor with breast cancer. Some clones in this sample may be carry-over from other donors' samples.

Remarks on this clonotype: This may stem from a read error, because a much larger clone lies one nucleotide away. V gene TRBV5-1 combines with J gene TRBJ2-7; D perhaps matches TRBD2 (5 bases). Germline assignment: CDR1 SGHRS and CDR2 YFSETQ. V lost 3 bases, J lost 6 bases, and 13 bases lay in between. The CDR3 totals 13 residues. The CDR3, as DNA: TGCGCCAGCAGCTCCGCGGGTTGCTCCGAGCAGTACTTC. Protein sequence: CASSSAGCSEQYF.

Concerning this clonotype itself: The CDR3 carries no conserved terminal phenylalanine or tryptophan, so it likely arises from a read error. The chain has TRBV19 and TRBJ2-7; 8 bases align to TRBD1. The V gene's germline CDR1 is LNHDA and CDR2 SQIVND (reference sequence). Trimming cost V 2 bases and J 3 bases; bases outside gene matches: 6. CDR3 length: 15 amino acids. The CDR3 bases are TGTGCCAGTAGTATAAGACAGGGGCCCAACTACGAGCAGTACCTC. It codes for CASSIRQGPNYEQYL.

There are many counts of this clonotype. The V and J genes are TRBV9 and TRBJ2-7; D gene unclear. The length of the CDR3 is 12 residues. V was pared by 3 bases and J by 7 bases, with 11 bases between. From germline, CDR1 is SGDLS and CDR2 YYNGEE. The CDR3 protein is CASSARRQEQYF. For the CDR3, the DNA is TGTGCCAGCAGCGCCAGACGGCAGGAGCAGTACTTC.

This clonotype was seen repeatedly, ten times or more. The V call is TRBV14, the J call TRBJ1-5, with D possibly being TRBD1 (5 bases). Germline V gene lookup returns CDR1 SGHDN and CDR2 FVKESK. CDR3 length: 13 amino acids. The V and J ends lost 4 bases and 2 bases respectively, with 6 bases between them. DNA of the CDR3: TGTGCCAGCAGCCGGGGGGGCAATCAGCCCCAGCATTTT. Its protein product is CASSRGGNQPQHF.

This clonotype was seen a handful of times. This may arise from a read error, as a much more abundant clone is one base away. The V gene is TRBV20-1, the J gene TRBJ2-1, with D possibly being TRBD2 (5 bases). The germline V gene encodes CDR1 DFQATT and CDR2 SNEGSKA (reference sequence). This CDR3 has 11 amino acids. The CDR3 coding sequence is TGCAGAGGATCGGGGTACAATGAGCAGTCCTTC. Protein: CRGSGYNEQSF.

This clonotype was picked up one time. The chain carries TRBV7-9 and TRBJ1-2, with unresolved D. Germline-derived CDR1 and CDR2 are SEHNR and FQNEAQ (reference sequence). CDR3 length equals 14 residues. The ends were cut back, 3 bases at V and 10 bases at J, with 18 bases in the middle. CDR3 in DNA: TGTGCCAGCAGCTTTGCGGCTAGCGGGAGGTCCTACACCTTC. Translated, it gives CASSFAASGRSYTF.

This clonotype was counted at least ten times. The V call is TRBV11-3, the J call TRBJ2-1; D not certain. Germline V lookup: CDR1 SGHNT, CDR2 YENEEA. Trimming took off 0 bases at V and 8 bases at J, with 8 bases between the two ends. The CDR3 totals 13 residues. Here the CDR3 DNA reads TGTGCCAGCAGCTTAGAGAGGCGCTATGAGCAGTTCTTC. This codes for CASSLERRYEQFF.

In its sample, this clonotype was seen many times. V and J are TRBV7-8 and TRBJ2-7; D is undetermined. CDR1 and CDR2 from the germline V gene are SGHVS and FQNEAQ. There are 13 residues in the CDR3. The V end was cut by 1 base, the J end by 6 bases, with 10 bases between. This CDR3 is CASSLVRVAEQYF. For the CDR3, the DNA is TGTGCCAGCAGCTTAGTTAGGGTTGCCGAGCAGTACTTC.

The CDR3 nucleotides read TGCAGCGTTGATTCGGCAGGGAGGGACTATGGCTACACCTTC. Translating it yields CSVDSAGRDYGYTF. This chain uses TRBV29-1 with TRBJ1-2, with a possible D match to TRBD1 (5 bases). The CDR3 is 14 residues long. V lost 3 bases and J lost 3, with 14 bases in between. Per germline, CDR1 SQVTM and CDR2 ANQGSEA.

The chain combines TRBV7-6 with TRBJ1-5; D unclear. The CDR3 is 14 amino acids. V dropped 5 bases and J dropped 6 bases, with 14 bases sitting between them. Per germline, CDR1 SGHVS and CDR2 FNYEAQ. The CDR3 reads CASSPPGVGQPQHF. CDR3 DNA sequence: TGTGCCAGCAGCCCCCCCGGGGTGGGTCAGCCCCAGCATTTT.

This clonotype was observed at least ten times. Relative to the germline gene, one junction end is altered; a read error may explain this. The chain has TRBV6-1 and TRBJ2-3, with D unclear. The CDR3 is made up of 14 amino acids. CDR1 is MNHNS, CDR2 SASEGT, per germline. CDR3 protein: CASSVAPSTDTQYF. CDR3 DNA sequence: TGCGCCAGCAGTGTTGCACCAAGCACAGATACGCAGTATTTT.

There are many counts of this clonotype. The chain carries TRBV7-2 and TRBJ2-1, with TRBD2 matching over 12 bases. This CDR3 contains 16 residues. The V gene end was trimmed by 2 bases and the J gene end by 4 bases; junction bases not matched to a gene: 3. Looked up from germline, CDR1 is SGHTA and CDR2 is FQGNSA. The CDR3 loop is CASSLLGLAGYNEQFF. In DNA, the CDR3 is TGTGCCAGCAGCTTACTGGGACTAGCGGGTTACAATGAGCAGTTCTTC.

This clonotype appeared many times. This rearrangement joins TRBV18 to TRBJ2-5; D gene ambiguous. The CDR3 spans 14 residues. The V gene's germline CDR1 is KGHSH and CDR2 LQKENI. Trimming removed 3 bases from V and 0 bases from J, with 8 bases in between. The CDR3 DNA reads as TGTGCCAGCTCACCGACACGCTACCAAGAGACCCAGTACTTC. Translation: CASSPTRYQETQYF.

In its sample, this clonotype was seen many times. The chain uses TRBV20-1 and TRBJ2-2; D not resolved. The germline gives CDR1 DFQATT, CDR2 SNEGSKA (reference sequence). The CDR3 runs 15 residues. The ends were cut back, 0 bases at V and 5 bases at J, with 13 bases in the middle. The CDR3 loop reads CSARDGSLTTGELFF. The CDR3 nucleotides are TGCAGTGCTAGAGACGGTTCCCTAACAACCGGGGAGCTGTTTTTT.

The table lists this clonotype with many counts. The chain uses TRBV5-8 and TRBJ2-5; maybe TRBD2 (6 bases). Germline CDR1 reads SGHTS; CDR2 reads YDEGEE. The CDR3 runs to 13 residues. V was pared by 0 bases and J by 4 bases, with 7 bases between. As DNA, the CDR3 is TGTGCCAGCAGCTTGGGCGGGATAGAGACCCAGTACTTC. Its protein product is CASSLGGIETQYF.

As regards this clonotype: A read error is possible here, since a much larger clone lies one base away. Here the CDR3 omits its conserved ending phenylalanine or tryptophan, so a read error is the likely source. The J gene is TRBJ2-7, the V gene TRBV20-1; 7 bases align to TRBD1. The CDR3 contains 14 residues. From germline, CDR1 is DFQATT and CDR2 SNEGSKA (reference sequence). Trimming removed 7 bases from V and 3 bases from J; junction bases left unmatched: 12. The CDR3 protein is CSVTRTQGNYEQYL. The DNA of the CDR3 is TGCAGTGTCACACGGACACAGGGGAACTACGAGCAGTACCTC.

There are many counts of this clonotype. V usage is TRBV29-1 and J usage is TRBJ2-7, with 8 bases matching TRBD2. Germline V CDR1 and CDR2: SQVTM, ANQGSEA. The CDR3 runs 13 residues. Trimming took 6 bases from V and 3 from J; bases not matched to a gene: 7. DNA of the CDR3: TGCAGCGTGACCCGCAGCGGGAGCTACGAGCAGTACTTC. Translating it yields CSVTRSGSYEQYF.

This clonotype was seen ten or more times. This sequence joins TRBV12-3 or TRBV12-4 and TRBJ2-1; 11 bases are a match to TRBD2. The CDR3 has 14 residues. Unmatched junction bases numbered 1, after V lost 3 bases and J lost 6 bases. CDR3 loop: CASSLGLAVNEQFF. CDR3 in DNA: TGTGCCAGCAGTTTGGGACTAGCGGTCAATGAGCAGTTCTTC.

This clonotype has a count of ten or more. The chain employs TRBV7-9 and TRBJ2-5, with unresolved D. Germline values: CDR1 SEHNR, CDR2 FQNEAQ (reference sequence). The CDR3 totals 11 residues. The V and J ends lost 5 bases and 2 bases respectively, with 3 bases between them. The CDR3 sequence is CASSIQETQYF. DNA of the CDR3: TGTGCCAGCAGCATACAAGAGACCCAGTACTTC.

This clonotype was found many times. The chain links TRBV5-1 to TRBJ2-3; 8 bases match TRBD2. Per the germline V gene, CDR1 is SGHRS and CDR2 is YFSETQ. This CDR3 is 16 amino acids long. The V and J ends lost 2 bases and 3 bases, in that order; junction bases with no gene match: 8. This chain's CDR3 is CASSFGAGVVTDTQYF. As DNA, the CDR3 is TGCGCCAGCAGCTTTGGAGCGGGAGTGGTTACAGATACGCAGTATTTT.

The rearrangement uses TRBV25-1 and TRBJ2-7, with D possibly TRBD1 on 5 matching bases. V lost 3 bases and J 6 bases, leaving 18 bases between the germline ends. The CDR3 sequence is 15 residues long. From germline, CDR1 is MGHDK and CDR2 SYGVNS. Here the CDR3 DNA reads TGTGCCAGCAGTGATCTTCGACAGCCCGACGTCGAGCAGTACTTC. As protein: CASSDLRQPDVEQYF.

The table lists this clonotype with many counts. The chain employs TRBV12-5 and TRBJ1-5, with D possibly matching TRBD1 (5 bases). Germline CDR1 and CDR2: LGHNT and FRNRAP. The CDR3 is 16 amino acids. The ends were cut back, 0 bases at V and 4 bases at J, with 13 bases in the middle. CDR3 protein: CASGLVLGQENQPQHF. The CDR3 coding sequence is TGTGCTAGTGGTTTGGTACTTGGACAAGAGAATCAGCCCCAGCATTTT.

The chain carries TRBV28 and TRBJ2-7; TRBD2 matches 13 bases. The CDR3 is 18 residues long. V lost 4 bases, J lost 0 bases, and 9 bases stayed unmatched. Germline V CDR1 and CDR2: MDHEN, SYDVKM. CDR3 in amino acids: CASSSELAGGHSSYEQYF. The CDR3 coding sequence is TGTGCCAGCAGTTCAGAACTAGCGGGAGGGCATTCCTCCTACGAGCAGTACTTC.